This TCR beta chain emerged from a study of CD8+ T cells in alopecia areata. The wider study: Patients in the treated group were given tofacitinib by mouth, 5 to 10 mg twice a day.

Once RNA had been extracted, it was reverse transcribed into cDNA to act as the sequencing template. TCRdb's table, derived via immunoSEQ multiplex PCR, lists solely in-frame clones and lacks some. The data hold 150,000 to 200,000 clones, with about 63% observed a single time. This clone has just a few counts. Collection of lesional scalp punch biopsies and peripheral blood was performed in alopecia areata patients. PBMCs provided sorted CD4+ and CD8+ T cells. The CDR3 spans 16 residues. The germline V gene has CDR1 SGHTA and CDR2 FQGNSA. With V trimmed by 5 bases and J by 1 base, 10 bases remained unmatched.

Here the sequenced sample was CD4+ T cells sorted from blood, taken at week 0. The source of this sequence is a human donor with alopecia areata. V gene TRBV7-2 combines with J gene TRBJ2-7; TRBD2 aligns across 8 bases. The CDR3 sequence is CASSPQSGGGSYEQYF. The CDR3, as DNA: TGTGCCAGCAGCCCCCAAAGCGGGGGCGGATCCTACGAGCAGTACTTC.